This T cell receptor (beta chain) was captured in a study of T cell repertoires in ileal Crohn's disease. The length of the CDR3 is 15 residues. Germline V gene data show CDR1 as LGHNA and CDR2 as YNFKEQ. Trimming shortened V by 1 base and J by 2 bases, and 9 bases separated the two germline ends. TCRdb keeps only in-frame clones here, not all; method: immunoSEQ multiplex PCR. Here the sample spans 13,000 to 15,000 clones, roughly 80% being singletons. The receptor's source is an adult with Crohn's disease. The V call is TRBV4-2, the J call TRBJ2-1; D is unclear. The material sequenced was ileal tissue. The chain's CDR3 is CASSQGSGPYNEQFF. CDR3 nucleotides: TGTGCCAGCAGCCAAGGATCTGGGCCCTACAATGAGCAGTTCTTC.